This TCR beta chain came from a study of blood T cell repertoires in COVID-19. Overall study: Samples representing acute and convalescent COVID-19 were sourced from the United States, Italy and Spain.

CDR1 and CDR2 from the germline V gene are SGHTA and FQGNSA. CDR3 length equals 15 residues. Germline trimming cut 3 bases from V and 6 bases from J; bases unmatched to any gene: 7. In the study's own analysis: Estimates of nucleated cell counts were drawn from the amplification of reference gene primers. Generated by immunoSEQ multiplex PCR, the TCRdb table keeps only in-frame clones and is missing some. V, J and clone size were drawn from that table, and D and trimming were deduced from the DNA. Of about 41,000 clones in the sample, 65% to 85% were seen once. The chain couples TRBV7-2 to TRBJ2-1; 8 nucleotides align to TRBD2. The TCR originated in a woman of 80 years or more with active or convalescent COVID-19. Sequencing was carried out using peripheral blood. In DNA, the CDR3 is TGTGCCAGCAGCTTTCAAGCGGGAGACCCCAATGAGCAGTTCTTC. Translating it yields CASSFQAGDPNEQFF.